Listed below are T cell receptor beta chains from one sample, sequenced in a study of low-dose radiotherapy and immunotherapy resistance in tumors. Each CDR3 protein is one row after TCRdb ran MiXCR on the reads. The data contain roughly 54,000 distinct CDR3 sequences, roughly a quarter of them seen just once; the ten biggest clones take up roughly 5.6%. The material was PBMCs, obtained before treatment. The receptors originated from a male donor with prostate cancer. Both conserved end residues are part of each CDR3. A D gene is named only where the DNA matches it firmly. The size of a clone is reported for some rows only, either as once, few or many, or as a class for expanded clones.

clone size | J gene | V gene | D gene | CDR3 DNA | CDR3 protein
many | TRBJ2-1 | TRBV5-1 | . | TGCGCCAGCAGCTTGGGAACATACAGGGATCGGGCGTCCTACAATGAGCAGTTCTTC | CASSLGTYRDRASYNEQFF
many | TRBJ1-6 | TRBV2 | . | TGTGCCAGCACTCAAGAGGTTTCTGGGAATTCACCCCTCCACTTT | CASTQEVSGNSPLHF
. | TRBJ2-2 | TRBV12-3/TRBV12-4 | TRBD2 | TGTGCCAGCAGTTCACCAACGGGAGGGACCACCGGGGAGCTGTTTTTT | CASSSPTGGTTGELFF
many | TRBJ2-3 | TRBV5-1 | . | TGCGCCAGCAGCGGAGGGGGACTGAGAAGCGCCACAGATACGCAGTATTTT | CASSGGGLRSATDTQYF
many | TRBJ1-1 | TRBV7-2 | TRBD1 | TGTGCCAGCAGCCCGCGGGGACAGGACCCTGAAGCTTTCTTT | CASSPRGQDPEAFF
many | TRBJ2-5 | TRBV28 | TRBD2 | TGTGCCAGCAGTCTAGGACTAGCGGGAGGGACGGAGACCCAGTACTTC | CASSLGLAGGTETQYF
many | TRBJ2-5 | TRBV5-1 | . | TGCGCCAGCAGCCGGCGGGCAGGGGCAGAGACCCAGTACTTC | CASSRRAGAETQYF
many | TRBJ1-2 | TRBV2 | TRBD1 | TGTGCCAGCAGCGGACAGGGGAACTATGGCTACACCTTC | CASSGQGNYGYTF
. | TRBJ2-7 | TRBV2 | TRBD1 | TGTGCCAGCAGTGGCAGGCAGGGGGTGACCTACGAGCAGTACTTC | CASSGRQGVTYEQYF
many | TRBJ2-5 | TRBV27 | TRBD2 | TGTGCCAGCAGCCCGGGACTAGCGGGAAGGATCCAAGAGACCCAGTACTTC | CASSPGLAGRIQETQYF
many | TRBJ2-5 | TRBV28 | TRBD1 | TGTGCCAGCAGTGACGGGACAGGGGGCGGTATTCGGGAGACCCAGTACTTC | CASSDGTGGGIRETQYF
. | TRBJ2-2 | TRBV20-1 | TRBD2 | TGCAGTGCTCTCCGGACTAGCGGGAGTTGGACCGGGGAGCTGTTTTTT | CSALRTSGSWTGELFF
many | TRBJ1-1 | TRBV7-9 | . | TGTGCCAGCAGCTTAGCGCGGGGGAGCACTGAAGCTTTCTTT | CASSLARGSTEAFF
. | TRBJ2-1 | TRBV29-1 | TRBD2 | TGCAGCGTTTCGACTAGCGGCAACAATGAGCAGTTCTTC | CSVSTSGNNEQFF
few | TRBJ2-1 | TRBV27 | . | TGTGCCAGCAGTTTAGTACAGGGTTTTTACAATGAGCAGTTCTTC | CASSLVQGFYNEQFF
many | TRBJ2-6 | TRBV10-3 | . | TGTGCCATCAGTGGGGGGGACAGCTCTGGGGCCAACGTCCTGACTTTC | CAISGGDSSGANVLTF
many | TRBJ2-2 | TRBV7-9 | . | TGTGCCAGCAGTCCTCGGACATCGAACACCGGGGAGCTGTTTTTT | CASSPRTSNTGELFF
many | TRBJ2-7 | TRBV7-9 | . | TGTGCCAGCACCCTCTCCACGGGCCCTCGGAGGGAGCAGTACTTC | CASTLSTGPRREQYF
. | TRBJ2-5 | TRBV20-1 | TRBD2 | TGCAGTGCTAGGACAGCGGGAGAGGAGACCCAGTACTTC | CSARTAGEETQYF
many | TRBJ1-1 | TRBV12-3/TRBV12-4 | . | TGTGCCAGCAGTTTAAGGGCCGGTTTAGGTCTATCGGGTATGAACACTGAAGCTTTCTTT | CASSLRAGLGLSGMNTEAFF
many | TRBJ2-2 | TRBV19 | TRBD1 | TGTGCCAGTAGTACTCCAGGGGGATCGAACACCGGGGAGCTGTTTTTT | CASSTPGGSNTGELFF
many | TRBJ1-2 | TRBV20-1 | TRBD1 | TGCAGTGCTACCCGGACAGGGGGCCACTATGGCTACACCTTC | CSATRTGGHYGYTF
many | TRBJ2-1 | TRBV9 | TRBD2 | TGTGCCAGCAGCTCGGGACTAGCGGGAGGTCCCTACAATGAGCAGTTCTTC | CASSSGLAGGPYNEQFF
many | TRBJ2-1 | TRBV30 | . | TGTGCCTGGAGTAGGGGGGGAGTAGGTAATGAGCAGTTCTTC | CAWSRGGVGNEQFF
many | TRBJ2-7 | TRBV30 | TRBD2 | TGTGCCTGGAGACTAGCGGGCGAGCAGTACTTC | CAWRLAGEQYF
many | TRBJ2-5 | TRBV6-1 | . | TGTGCCAGCAGTGAAGGGGTGGTAGCGGAGCCGCGGACGGAGACCCAGTACTTC | CASSEGVVAEPRTETQYF
. | TRBJ1-5 | TRBV6-2/TRBV6-3 | . | TGTGCCAGCAAGGGGGGCAATCAGCCCCAGCATTTT | CASKGGNQPQHF
. | TRBJ2-1 | TRBV7-9 | TRBD2 | TGTGCCAGCGGGGTGGGGGGGAATGAGCAGTTCTTC | CASGVGGNEQFF
many | TRBJ1-5 | TRBV27 | . | TGTGCCAGCAGTTCAGGGGCTTCTCATCAGCCCCAGCATTTT | CASSSGASHQPQHF
many | TRBJ1-2 | TRBV5-5 | . | TGTGCCAGCAGCTTGGAAAGGGGGGAGTATGGCTACACCTTC | CASSLERGEYGYTF
many | TRBJ2-1 | TRBV20-1 | TRBD2 | TGCAGTGCGCTGCCGGGACTAGCGGGAGGGCCTCAGGGCAATGAGCAGTTCTTC | CSALPGLAGGPQGNEQFF
many | TRBJ2-5 | TRBV29-1 | . | TGCAGCGTTGGAAGTCCCCAAGAGACCCAGTACTTC | CSVGSPQETQYF
many | TRBJ2-3 | TRBV24-1 | . | TGTGCCACCAGTGAGGGCCTGGGAGTGATCTCTTCCACAGATACGCAGTATTTT | CATSEGLGVISSTDTQYF
many | TRBJ2-7 | TRBV2 | . | TGTGCCAGCAGTGACGTAGGGGACGCAACCTACGAGCAGTACTTC | CASSDVGDATYEQYF
few | TRBJ2-1 | TRBV18 | TRBD1 | TGTGCCAGCTCACCCGGGACAGGGGACAATGAGCAGTTCTTC | CASSPGTGDNEQFF
. | TRBJ2-3 | TRBV6-6 | TRBD2 | TGTGCCATCAGTGATCCGGGGGGGCCGAAGGATACGCAGTATTTT | CAISDPGGPKDTQYF
. | TRBJ2-3 | TRBV6-2/TRBV6-3 | . | TGTGCCAGCAGTCCCGCGGACGCCTTAAGCAGAGATACGCAGTATTTT | CASSPADALSRDTQYF
. | TRBJ2-1 | TRBV5-8 | TRBD2 | TGTGCCAGCAGCTTGGGGCGACTAGCGGGAAGGAACAATGAGCAGTTCTTC | CASSLGRLAGRNNEQFF
many | TRBJ2-7 | TRBV18 | . | TGTGCCAGCTCACCACAGCACGAGCAGTACTTC | CASSPQHEQYF
many | TRBJ1-2 | TRBV30 | . | TGTGCCTGGAGTGATGCAGGGCTATCCTATGGCTACACCTTC | CAWSDAGLSYGYTF
once | TRBJ1-5 | TRBV10-2 | . | TGCGCCAGTACGGTGAGCTGGGGAAGTCAGCCCCAGCATTTT | CASTVSWGSQPQHF
. | TRBJ2-7 | TRBV7-2 | TRBD1 | TGTGCCAGCAGCTCGGGACAGGTCTACGAGCAGTACTTC | CASSSGQVYEQYF
many | TRBJ2-3 | TRBV28 | TRBD2 | TGTGCCAGCAGTACCCCGGGACTAGCGGGGACAGATACGCAGTATTTT | CASSTPGLAGTDTQYF
many | TRBJ2-7 | TRBV10-3 | . | TGTGCCATCAGTGTCCAAGTCATGGGAGCGTCGAGCTCCTACGAGCAGTACTTC | CAISVQVMGASSSYEQYF
. | TRBJ1-5 | TRBV3-1 | . | TGTGCCAGCAGCCTAAAAGGAGGGAATCAGCCCCAGCATTTT | CASSLKGGNQPQHF
many | TRBJ2-1 | TRBV11-2 | . | TGTGCCAGCAGCGGCCGAAGGGAAGCCTACAATGAGCAGTTCTTC | CASSGRREAYNEQFF
many | TRBJ2-1 | TRBV11-2 | . | TGTGCCAGCAGCTTATCTGTTGATTATCGTGAGCAGTTCTTC | CASSLSVDYREQFF
many | TRBJ2-1 | TRBV24-1 | TRBD2 | TGTGCCACCAGTGATCCAACTCCTAGCGGAGGCGGGTACAATGAGCAGTTCTTC | CATSDPTPSGGGYNEQFF
many | TRBJ2-2 | TRBV2 | TRBD2 | TGTGCCAGCAGGGCGGGAGGGCCTGACGGGGAGCTGTTTTTT | CASRAGGPDGELFF
. | TRBJ1-5 | TRBV6-8 | . | TGTGCCAGCAGTTCCAGGATAGGGGGAGGTCAGCCCCAGCATTTT | CASSSRIGGGQPQHF
many | TRBJ2-6 | TRBV5-1 | . | TGCGCCAGCAGCTTTAACGCAGGAGTAAGGATTGCCGGGGCCAACGTCCTGACTTTC | CASSFNAGVRIAGANVLTF
many | TRBJ1-6 | TRBV3-1 | . | TGTGCCAGCAGCCGGGCACGATCGGTGAGCTCCTATAATTCACCCCTCCACTTT | CASSRARSVSSYNSPLHF
many | TRBJ2-3 | TRBV7-9 | TRBD1 | TGTGCCAGCAGCTTTGTACAGGGGGCGGCAGATACGCAGTATTTT | CASSFVQGAADTQYF
medium-sized | TRBJ1-5 | TRBV28 | . | TGTGCCAGCAGGTCGGGAGGGGGGGTGAGCAATCAGCCCCAGCATTTT | CASRSGGGVSNQPQHF
many | TRBJ2-6 | TRBV29-1 | . | TGCAGCGCCCCCGACTCTGGGGCCAACGTCCTGACTTTC | CSAPDSGANVLTF
many | TRBJ2-7 | TRBV13 | TRBD1 | TGTGCCAGCAGCTTAGGGGGGTTGGGACAGAGGCTTTACGAGCAGTACTTC | CASSLGGLGQRLYEQYF
. | TRBJ2-2 | TRBV28 | TRBD1 | TGTGCCAGCACCCCATCCGGGACAGGGAGGACCGGGGAGCTGTTTTTT | CASTPSGTGRTGELFF